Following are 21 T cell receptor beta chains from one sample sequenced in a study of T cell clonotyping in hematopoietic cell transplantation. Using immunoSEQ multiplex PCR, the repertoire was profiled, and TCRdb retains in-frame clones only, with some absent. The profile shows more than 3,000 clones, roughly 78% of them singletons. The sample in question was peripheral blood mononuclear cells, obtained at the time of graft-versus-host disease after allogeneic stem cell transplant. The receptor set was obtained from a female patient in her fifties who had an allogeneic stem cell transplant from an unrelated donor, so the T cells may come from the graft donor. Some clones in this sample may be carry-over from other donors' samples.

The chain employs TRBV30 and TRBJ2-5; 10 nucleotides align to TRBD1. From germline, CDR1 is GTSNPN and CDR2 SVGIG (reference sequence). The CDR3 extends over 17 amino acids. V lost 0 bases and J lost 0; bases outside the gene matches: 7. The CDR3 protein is CAWSVQGTGAYQETQYF. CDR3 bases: TGTGCCTGGAGTGTACAGGGGACAGGGGCCTACCAAGAGACCCAGTACTTC.

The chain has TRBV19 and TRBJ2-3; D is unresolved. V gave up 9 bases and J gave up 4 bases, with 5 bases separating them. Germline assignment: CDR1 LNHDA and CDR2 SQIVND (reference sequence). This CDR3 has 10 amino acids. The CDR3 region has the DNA TGTGCCAGCGAGTCAGATACGCAGTATTTT. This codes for CASESDTQYF.

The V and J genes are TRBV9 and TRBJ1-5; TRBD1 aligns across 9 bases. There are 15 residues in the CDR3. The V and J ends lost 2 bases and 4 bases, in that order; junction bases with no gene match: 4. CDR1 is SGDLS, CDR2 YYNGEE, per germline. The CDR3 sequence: CASSVGTGINQPQHF. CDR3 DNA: TGTGCCAGCAGCGTTGGGACAGGGATAAATCAGCCCCAGCATTTT.

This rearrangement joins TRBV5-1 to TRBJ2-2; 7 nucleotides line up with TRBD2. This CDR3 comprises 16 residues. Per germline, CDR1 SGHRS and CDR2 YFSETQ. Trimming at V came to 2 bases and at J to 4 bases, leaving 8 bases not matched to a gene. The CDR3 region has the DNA TGCGCCAGCAGCTTCGGGGCCTGGGGGGGCACCGGGGAGCTGTTTTTT. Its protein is CASSFGAWGGTGELFF.

The DNA of the CDR3 is TGCAGCGCTGGGACAGGGTATGGCTACACCTTC. Its protein is CSAGTGYGYTF. V and J are TRBV29-1 and TRBJ1-2; 9 bases align to TRBD1. V was pared by 7 bases and J by 5 bases, with 2 bases of the junction left unmatched. The CDR3 covers 11 residues. The germline CDR1 and CDR2 sequences are SQVTM and ANQGSEA.

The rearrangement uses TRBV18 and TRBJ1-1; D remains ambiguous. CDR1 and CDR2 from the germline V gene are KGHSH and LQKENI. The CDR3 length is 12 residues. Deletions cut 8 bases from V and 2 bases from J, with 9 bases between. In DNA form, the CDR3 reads TGTGCCAGCACGATAGAAAACACTGAAGCTTTCTTT. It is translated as CASTIENTEAFF.

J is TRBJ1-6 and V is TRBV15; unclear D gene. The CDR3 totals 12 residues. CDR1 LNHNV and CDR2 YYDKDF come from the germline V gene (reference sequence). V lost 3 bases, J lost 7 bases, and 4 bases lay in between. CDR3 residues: CATSRENSPLHF. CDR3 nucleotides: TGTGCCACCAGCAGGGAGAATTCACCCCTCCACTTT.

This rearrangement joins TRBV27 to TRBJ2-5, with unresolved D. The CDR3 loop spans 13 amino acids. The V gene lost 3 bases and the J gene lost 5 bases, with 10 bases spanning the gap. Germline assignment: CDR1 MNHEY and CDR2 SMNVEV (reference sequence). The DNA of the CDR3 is TGTGCCAGCAGTTTCGGCTTAGGGGAGACCCAGTACTTC. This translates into CASSFGLGETQYF.

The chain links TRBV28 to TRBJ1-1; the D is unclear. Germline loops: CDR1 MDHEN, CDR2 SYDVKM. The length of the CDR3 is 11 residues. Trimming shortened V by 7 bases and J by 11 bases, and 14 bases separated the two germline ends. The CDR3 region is CASTADRWAFF. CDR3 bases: TGTGCCAGCACCGCGGATCGTTGGGCTTTCTTT.

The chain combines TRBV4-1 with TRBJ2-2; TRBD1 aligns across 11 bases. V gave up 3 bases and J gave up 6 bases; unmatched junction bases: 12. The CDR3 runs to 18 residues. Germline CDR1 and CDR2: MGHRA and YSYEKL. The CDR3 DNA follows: TGCGCCAGCAGCCAGACTATATGGACAGGGGGCGGTTCCGGGGAGCTGTTTTTT. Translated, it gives CASSQTIWTGGGSGELFF.

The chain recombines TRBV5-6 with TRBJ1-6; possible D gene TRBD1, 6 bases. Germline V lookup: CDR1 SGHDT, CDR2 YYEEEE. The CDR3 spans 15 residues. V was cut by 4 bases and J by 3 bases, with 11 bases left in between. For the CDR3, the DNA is TGTGCCAGCAGCCGCGGACAGCTCTATAATTCACCCCTCCACTTT. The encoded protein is CASSRGQLYNSPLHF.

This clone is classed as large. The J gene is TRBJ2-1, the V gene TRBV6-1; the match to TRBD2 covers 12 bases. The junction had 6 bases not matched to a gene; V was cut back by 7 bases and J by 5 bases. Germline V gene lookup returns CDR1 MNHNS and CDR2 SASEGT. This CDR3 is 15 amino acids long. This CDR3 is CASKDLAGGDNEQFF. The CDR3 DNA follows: TGTGCCAGCAAAGACCTAGCGGGGGGGGACAATGAGCAGTTCTTC.

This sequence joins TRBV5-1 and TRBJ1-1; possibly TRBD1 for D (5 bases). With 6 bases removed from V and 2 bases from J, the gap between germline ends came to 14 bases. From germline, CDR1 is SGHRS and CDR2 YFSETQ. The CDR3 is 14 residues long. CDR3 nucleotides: TGCGCCAGCACCCCTGGGGACGTAAACACTGAAGCTTTCTTT. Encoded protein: CASTPGDVNTEAFF.

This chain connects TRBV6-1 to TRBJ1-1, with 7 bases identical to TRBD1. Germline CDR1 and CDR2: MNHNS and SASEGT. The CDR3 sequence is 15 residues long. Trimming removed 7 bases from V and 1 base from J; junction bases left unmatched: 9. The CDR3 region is CASKQGQAPNTEAFF. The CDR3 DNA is TGTGCCAGCAAACAAGGACAGGCTCCGAACACTGAAGCTTTCTTT.

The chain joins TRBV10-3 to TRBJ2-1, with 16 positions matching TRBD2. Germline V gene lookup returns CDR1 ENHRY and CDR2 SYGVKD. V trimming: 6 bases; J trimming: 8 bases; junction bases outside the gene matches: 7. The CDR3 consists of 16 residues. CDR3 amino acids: CAIRPGLAGGPDEQFF. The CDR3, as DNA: TGTGCCATCAGACCGGGACTAGCGGGGGGGCCTGATGAGCAGTTCTTC.

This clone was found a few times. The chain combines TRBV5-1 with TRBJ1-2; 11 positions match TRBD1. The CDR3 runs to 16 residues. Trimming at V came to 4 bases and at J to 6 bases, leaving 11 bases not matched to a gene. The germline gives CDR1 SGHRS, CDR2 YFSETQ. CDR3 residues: CASSPQGQGVGDGYTF. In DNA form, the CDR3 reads TGCGCCAGCAGCCCTCAGGGACAGGGGGTTGGTGATGGCTACACCTTC.

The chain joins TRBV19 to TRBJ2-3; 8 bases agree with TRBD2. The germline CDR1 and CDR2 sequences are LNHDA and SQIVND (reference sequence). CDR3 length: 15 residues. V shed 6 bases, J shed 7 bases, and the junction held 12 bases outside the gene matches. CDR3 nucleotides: TGTGCCAGTAGGATGAGTCCCAGCGGGGGTTATACGCAGTATTTT. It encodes CASRMSPSGGYTQYF. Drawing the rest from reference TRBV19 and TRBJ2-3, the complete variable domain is DGGITQSPKYLFRKEGQNVTLSCEQNLNHDAMYWYRQDPGQGLRLIYYSQIVNDFQKGDIAEGYSVSREKKESFPLTVTSAQKNPTAFYLCASRMSPSGGYTQYFGPGTRLTVL.

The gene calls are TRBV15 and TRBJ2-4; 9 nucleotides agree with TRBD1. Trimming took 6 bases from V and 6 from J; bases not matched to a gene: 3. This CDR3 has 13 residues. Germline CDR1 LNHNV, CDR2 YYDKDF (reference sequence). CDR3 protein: CATRPGQGNIQYF. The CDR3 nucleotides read TGTGCCACCAGGCCGGGACAGGGAAACATTCAGTACTTC.

CDR3 DNA: TGTGCCATCAGTCTGGATCGCAATCAGCCCCAGCATTTT. Protein product: CAISLDRNQPQHF. V and J are TRBV10-3 and TRBJ1-5, with D unresolved. Germline lookup yields CDR1 ENHRY and CDR2 SYGVKD. The length of the CDR3 is 13 residues. The V and J ends lost 5 bases and 2 bases respectively, with 7 bases between them.

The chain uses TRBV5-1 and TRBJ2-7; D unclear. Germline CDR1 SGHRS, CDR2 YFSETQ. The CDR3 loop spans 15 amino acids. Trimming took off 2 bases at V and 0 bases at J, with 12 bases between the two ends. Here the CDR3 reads CASSFHGWASYEQYF. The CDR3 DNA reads TGCGCCAGCAGCTTCCATGGGTGGGCCTCCTACGAGCAGTACTTC.

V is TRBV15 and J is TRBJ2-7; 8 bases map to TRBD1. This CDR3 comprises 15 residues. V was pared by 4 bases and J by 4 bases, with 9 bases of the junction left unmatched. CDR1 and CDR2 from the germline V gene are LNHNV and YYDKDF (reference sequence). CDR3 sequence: CATSISRTGRYEQYF. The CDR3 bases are TGTGCCACCAGCATAAGTCGGACAGGGCGGTACGAGCAGTACTTC.